A selection of T cell receptor beta chains follows, all from one sample in a study of blood T cell repertoires in COVID-19. The protocol was immunoSEQ multiplex PCR, while the TCRdb copy is restricted to in-frame clones and leaves out a portion. The sample lists roughly 78,000 clones, roughly nine tenths occurring once. Source material: peripheral blood. The receptors were sampled from a woman aged 60 to 75 with acute or convalescent COVID-19. CDR3s include the opening cysteine and the closing phenylalanine or tryptophan. A D gene is named only where the DNA matches it firmly. Clone size, where shown, is once, few, many, or a class for clones that have expanded.

D,size,V,length,J,CDR3,DNA
TRBD1,NA,TRBV7-3,17,TRBJ2-1,CASSLGTAKSSYNEQFF,TGTGCCAGCAGCTTGGGGACAGCCAAAAGCTCCTACAATGAGCAGTTCTTC
NA,NA,TRBV27,13,TRBJ2-7,CASGIDSSYEQYF,TGTGCCAGCGGCATTGACAGCTCCTACGAGCAGTACTTC
NA,NA,TRBV2,11,TRBJ2-3,CASSQTDTQYF,TGTGCCAGCAGTCAGACAGATACGCAGTATTTT
NA,NA,TRBV3-1/TRBV3-2,12,TRBJ2-4,CASSLNKNIQYF,TGTGCCAGCAGCCTCAACAAAAACATTCAGTACTTC
TRBD2,NA,TRBV20-1,16,TRBJ2-1,CSASSRTSGGIDEQFF,TGCAGTGCTAGTTCCCGGACTAGCGGGGGTATCGATGAGCAGTTCTTC
TRBD2,NA,TRBV5-1,15,TRBJ2-3,CASSLDGRAPDTQYF,TGCGCCAGCAGCTTGGACGGGAGGGCCCCAGATACGCAGTATTTT
NA,once,TRBV28,14,TRBJ1-6,CASSASSYNSPLHF,TGTGCCAGCAGTGCCAGCTCCTATAATTCACCCCTCCACTTT
NA,NA,TRBV5-5,16,TRBJ1-6,CASSLGQPGSNSPLHF,TGTGCCAGCAGCTTGGGACAGCCAGGAAGCAATTCACCCCTCCACTTT
NA,NA,TRBV7-9,14,TRBJ1-1,CASSLEAGATEAFF,TGTGCCAGCAGCTTAGAGGCAGGGGCTACTGAAGCTTTCTTT
TRBD2,NA,TRBV19,14,TRBJ2-1,CATRGLAGIHEQFF,TGTGCCACTCGCGGACTAGCGGGAATTCATGAGCAGTTCTTC
NA,NA,TRBV7-2,15,TRBJ2-7,CASSLYGGSPYEQYF,TGTGCCAGCAGCTTATACGGCGGCAGTCCCTACGAGCAGTACTTC
TRBD1,NA,TRBV7-3,15,TRBJ1-1,CASSRTGGEGTEAFF,TGTGCCAGCAGCCGGACAGGGGGGGAGGGCACTGAAGCTTTCTTT
NA,few,TRBV28,12,TRBJ2-7,CASSFKGLGQYF,TGTGCCAGCAGTTTTAAGGGGCTCGGGCAGTACTTC
TRBD2,NA,TRBV6-1,18,TRBJ2-7,CASSVDLGLAGVPHEQYF,TGTGCCAGCAGTGTAGATTTGGGACTAGCGGGAGTTCCCCACGAGCAGTACTTC
NA,NA,TRBV7-2,17,TRBJ1-2,CASSLAGGGTYNYGYTF,TGTGCCAGCAGCTTAGCAGGTGGGGGGACCTATAACTATGGCTACACCTTC
NA,NA,TRBV27,13,TRBJ2-7,CASSPSVGKKQYF,TGTGCCAGCAGTCCCTCGGTGGGCAAGAAGCAGTACTTC
TRBD2,NA,TRBV5-4,18,TRBJ2-3,CASSLGTSGGVVTDTQYF,TGTGCCAGCAGCTTGGGGACTAGCGGGGGGGTGGTCACAGATACGCAGTATTTT
TRBD1,NA,TRBV18,15,TRBJ2-1,CASSAGTGGLGEQFF,TGTGCCAGCTCAGCCGGGACAGGGGGTTTAGGTGAGCAGTTCTTC
NA,NA,TRBV12-3/TRBV12-4,13,TRBJ2-1,CASSLGGFNEQFF,TGTGCCAGCAGTTTAGGAGGCTTTAATGAGCAGTTCTTC
TRBD1,few,TRBV5-1,17,TRBJ2-1,CASSYLPGQVIGSEQFF,TGCGCCAGCAGCTACCTCCCGGGACAGGTCATCGGTAGTGAGCAGTTCTTC
TRBD2,NA,TRBV4-2,13,TRBJ2-1,CASSHGRVNEQFF,TGTGCCAGCAGCCATGGGAGGGTCAATGAGCAGTTCTTC
NA,NA,TRBV14,14,TRBJ1-4,CASSETTTNEKLFF,TGTGCCAGCAGCGAGACTACAACTAATGAAAAACTGTTTTTT
NA,NA,TRBV6-5,14,TRBJ1-2,CASSYTGDPYGYTF,TGTGCCAGCAGTTATACGGGGGACCCCTATGGCTACACCTTC
NA,NA,TRBV27,14,TRBJ1-1,CASSFIGVNTEAFF,TGTGCCAGCAGTTTTATAGGGGTGAACACTGAAGCTTTCTTT
TRBD2,once,TRBV11-2,18,TRBJ2-1,CASSLRVQTSGFYNEQFF,TGTGCCAGCAGCTTAAGGGTCCAGACTAGCGGGTTCTACAATGAGCAGTTCTTC
NA,NA,TRBV19,14,TRBJ2-7,CASSIGGLSYEQYF,TGTGCCAGTAGTATAGGAGGCCTTTCCTACGAGCAGTACTTC
NA,NA,TRBV7-3,14,TRBJ2-2,CASSPTPGAGELFF,TGTGCCAGCAGCCCAACCCCAGGGGCCGGGGAGCTGTTTTTT
NA,NA,TRBV19,15,TRBJ2-5,CASTPPGGSAETQYF,TGTGCCAGTACACCCCCAGGGGGGTCGGCCGAGACCCAGTACTTC
NA,NA,TRBV6-6,15,TRBJ2-3,CASSYGGLSTDTQYF,TGTGCCAGCAGTTACGGCGGTCTTAGCACAGATACGCAGTATTTT